A selection of T cell receptor beta chains follows, all from one sample in a study of blood T cell repertoires in COVID-19. Sequencing was performed with immunoSEQ multiplex PCR; in TCRdb, only in-frame clones are kept and a portion is missing. The data hold fewer than 9,000 clones, with about 81% observed a single time. Sequencing was performed on peripheral blood. These receptors were taken from a human donor with active COVID-19. The donor label of this sample is uncertain. Both conserved end residues are part of each CDR3. D genes are given only for firm matches. Clone size appears in some rows only: once, few, many, or a class for an expanded clone.

clone size	V gene	D gene	J gene	CDR3 DNA	CDR3 protein
.	TRBV7-9	TRBD1	TRBJ1-4	TGTGCCAGCAGCCCACGACAGGGGGCAGCGGAAAAACTGTTTTTT	CASSPRQGAAEKLFF
few	TRBV30	TRBD2	TRBJ2-5	TGTGCCTGGAGGCTCAGCGGGAGTGCCCAGTACTTC	CAWRLSGSAQYF
.	TRBV7-9	TRBD1	TRBJ1-1	TGTGCCAGCAGCTCAATAAAAACAGGGGGCGTTTGGGGCACTGAAGCTTTCTTT	CASSSIKTGGVWGTEAFF
.	TRBV19	TRBD2	TRBJ2-5	TGTGCCAGTAGTTTGGGACTAGAAGAGACCCAGTACTTC	CASSLGLEETQYF
.	TRBV7-3	TRBD2	TRBJ2-2	TGTGCCAGCAGCTTAACGGTCCGGAACGGCGGGGGCACCGGGGAGCTGTTTTTT	CASSLTVRNGGGTGELFF
.	TRBV11-2	.	TRBJ2-7	TGTGCCAGCAGCTTAGCTGAGGGCTACGAGCAGTACTTC	CASSLAEGYEQYF
.	TRBV10-3	TRBD2	TRBJ2-5	TGTGCCATCAGTGGCGGGGGAGGAGAGACCCAGTACTTC	CAISGGGGETQYF
.	TRBV5-6	.	TRBJ2-1	TGTGCCAGCAGCAGGGACATGGGGGAGCAGTTCTTC	CASSRDMGEQFF
medium-sized	TRBV4-2	TRBD1	TRBJ1-6	TGTGCCAGCAGCCAGGAGGGACAGGGGGTGTCACCCCTCCACTTT	CASSQEGQGVSPLHF
.	TRBV19	.	TRBJ2-7	TGTGCCAGTAGTATGGCACATCGACAGTACGAGCAGTACTTC	CASSMAHRQYEQYF
few	TRBV27	.	TRBJ1-5	TGTGCCAGCAGTTTGGGGGCAGGGACTCAGCCCCAGCATTTT	CASSLGAGTQPQHF
.	TRBV6-6	TRBD2	TRBJ2-1	TGTGCCAGCAGCCCAACGATTAGCGGGAGCTACAATGAGCAGTTCTTC	CASSPTISGSYNEQFF
.	TRBV27	.	TRBJ2-7	TGTGCCAGCATCGCAAACCCTTACAGGCCCTCCTACGAGCAGTACTTC	CASIANPYRPSYEQYF
once	TRBV19	.	TRBJ1-2	TGTGCCAGTAGTAATAGTTTTGGCTACACCTTC	CASSNSFGYTF
.	TRBV30	TRBD1	TRBJ2-7	TGTGCCTGGACCGTCCGGGACAGGGGAATCTACGAGCAGTACTTC	CAWTVRDRGIYEQYF
few	TRBV28	TRBD1	TRBJ2-7	TGTGCCAGCAGAAAGACAGGGGGCAACTACGAGCAGTACTTC	CASRKTGGNYEQYF
once	TRBV5-1	.	TRBJ2-3	TGCGCCAGCAGCTTGGCGGCGAGGAATACAGATACGCAGTATTTT	CASSLAARNTDTQYF
large	TRBV30	TRBD1	TRBJ1-1	TGTGCCTGGAGCGACAGGGCCACTGAAGCTTTCTTT	CAWSDRATEAFF
.	TRBV29-1	.	TRBJ2-5	TGCAGCGTTGTGTGGCCGAGCGAAGAGACCCAGTACTTC	CSVVWPSEETQYF
.	TRBV11-2	TRBD1	TRBJ1-3	TGTGCCAGCAGCTCTTACAGGGGTTCGGGAAACACCATATATTTT	CASSSYRGSGNTIYF
few	TRBV5-1	.	TRBJ2-7	TGCGCCAGCAGCGGCAACCAATACGAGCAGTACTTC	CASSGNQYEQYF
.	TRBV4-1	.	TRBJ2-1	TGCGCCAGCAGCCATAGCGTGTACAATGAGCAGTTCTTC	CASSHSVYNEQFF
.	TRBV10-3	TRBD1	TRBJ2-3	TGTGCCGCGACAGGGGTAGGGGATACGCAGTATTTT	CAATGVGDTQYF
.	TRBV11-2	.	TRBJ1-4	TGTGCCAGCAGCTTAGACCGGAGAAGTGAAAAACTGTTTTTT	CASSLDRRSEKLFF
.	TRBV7-9	TRBD2	TRBJ2-7	TGTGCCAGCAGCTTCCTGGATACTAGCGGGAGTCCCTACGAGCAGTACTTC	CASSFLDTSGSPYEQYF
.	TRBV11-2	TRBD2	TRBJ2-3	TGTGCCAGCAGCTTAGGTCCTAGCGGGTTGGGCACAGATACGCAGTATTTT	CASSLGPSGLGTDTQYF
.	TRBV5-1	TRBD1	TRBJ2-3	TGCGCCAGCACTTCACAGGGGGCTAGCACAGATACGCAGTATTTT	CASTSQGASTDTQYF
.	TRBV6-1	TRBD2	TRBJ2-1	TGTGCCAGCAGTGAAAGAGGTCTAGCGGGAGGGAATGAGCAGTTCTTC	CASSERGLAGGNEQFF